A single sample is the source of the 10 T cell receptor beta chains below, sequenced in a study of T cell responses to AZD1222 COVID-19 vaccine. The data were produced by immunoSEQ multiplex PCR, yet TCRdb's version contains in-frame clones alone and is incomplete. The sample has 150,000 to 200,000 clones, 90% to 95% seen once. The sequencing here drew on peripheral blood, taken 28 days after the second AZD1222 dose. The receptors originated from an adult who received the AZD1222 COVID-19 vaccine.

This chain joins TRBV3-1 (or the pseudogene TRBV3-2) and TRBJ2-3; D is possibly TRBD1 (5 bases). V lost 3 bases and J lost 6, with 7 bases in between. Germline V gene sequence: CDR1 LGHDT, CDR2 YNNKEL (reference sequence). The CDR3 consists of 12 residues. CDR3 in DNA: TGTGCCAGCAGCCAGGGGCGGGATACGCAGTATTTT. This encodes CASSQGRDTQYF.

This clone has a handful of counts. The chain uses TRBV7-2 and TRBJ2-7, with a weak D call TRBD2 (6 bases). This CDR3 contains 14 residues. Germline values: CDR1 SGHTA, CDR2 FQGNSA. The V end was cut by 8 bases, the J end by 3 bases, with 17 bases between. This CDR3 is CASRPEGDFYEQYF. CDR3 in DNA: TGTGCCAGCCGGCCCGAAGGGGACTTCTACGAGCAGTACTTC.

The genes are TRBV7-9 and TRBJ2-1; 10 positions match TRBD2. The V and J ends lost 1 base and 7 bases, in that order; junction bases with no gene match: 10. Germline-derived CDR1 and CDR2 are SEHNR and FQNEAQ (reference sequence). The CDR3 loop spans 17 amino acids. CDR3: CASSLGLSGGAPNEQFF. For the CDR3, the DNA is TGTGCCAGCAGCTTAGGCTTGAGCGGGGGGGCCCCGAATGAGCAGTTCTTC.

This clone was counted a single time. The gene calls are TRBV7-2 and TRBJ2-5; 9 nucleotides align to TRBD2. Germline trimming cut 1 base from V and 4 bases from J; bases unmatched to any gene: 10. The CDR3 loop spans 17 amino acids. CDR1 is SGHTA, CDR2 FQGNSA, per germline. The CDR3 DNA follows: TGTGCCAGCAGCTTAGTGGGCGGGGGGGCCTTATTAGAGACCCAGTACTTC. The encoded protein is CASSLVGGGALLETQYF.

The chain combines TRBV28 with TRBJ2-1; no definite D call. Germline CDR1 reads MDHEN; CDR2 reads SYDVKM. The CDR3 is made up of 12 amino acids. With 5 bases removed from V and 10 bases from J, the gap between germline ends came to 12 bases. CDR3 nucleotide sequence: TGTGCCAGCAGTCTCATCAGAAAGGAGCAGTTCTTC. Protein product: CASSLIRKEQFF.

This clone was seen a single time. V gene TRBV6-4 combines with J gene TRBJ1-5; 8 bases line up with TRBD1. Germline CDR1 reads MRHNA; CDR2 reads SNTAGT. The CDR3 sequence is 15 residues long. The J segment lost 6 bases and the V segment lost 0 bases, leaving 4 bases of the junction unmatched. In DNA form, the CDR3 reads TGTGCCAGCAGTGACTCGACGGACAGGGCTCAGCCCCAGCATTTT. This gives the protein CASSDSTDRAQPQHF.

The V and J genes are TRBV7-6 and TRBJ1-1, with no clear D. CDR3 size: 17 residues. Germline assignment: CDR1 SGHVS and CDR2 FNYEAQ. V lost 0 bases and J 0 bases, leaving 14 bases between the germline ends. The CDR3 bases are TGTGCCAGCAGCTTAGCGCCACTGGAGAACATGAACACTGAAGCTTTCTTT. This gives the protein CASSLAPLENMNTEAFF.

The rearrangement uses TRBV3-1 (or the pseudogene TRBV3-2) and TRBJ2-2; D is perhaps TRBD1 or TRBD2 (6 bases each). Germline assignment: CDR1 LGHDT and CDR2 YNNKEL (reference sequence). Between the trimmed V and J ends, which lost 0 bases and 6 bases, there was a span of 8 bases. The CDR3 extends over 14 amino acids. The CDR3 sequence: CASSQEGGAGELFF. In DNA form, the CDR3 reads TGTGCCAGCAGCCAAGAGGGGGGCGCCGGGGAGCTGTTTTTT.

The rearrangement joins TRBV9 to TRBJ1-4; D gene uncertain. V was cut by 2 bases and J by 7 bases, with 15 bases left in between. Per germline, CDR1 SGDLS and CDR2 YYNGEE. CDR3 length equals 15 residues. Here the CDR3 DNA reads TGTGCCAGCAGCGTTGGGCCTGGAAGTGGTGAAAAACTGTTTTTT. Translated, it gives CASSVGPGSGEKLFF.

The chain recombines TRBV30 with TRBJ1-1; D may be TRBD1 (6 bases). Germline CDR1 is GTSNPN and CDR2 is SVGIG (reference sequence). This CDR3 contains 14 residues. V was clipped by 0 bases and J by 3 bases, with 11 bases between them. The DNA for the CDR3 is TGTGCCTGGAGTGTCGGGGACACATACACTGAAGCTTTCTTT. Protein product: CAWSVGDTYTEAFF. The variable domain in full, completed from reference TRBV30 and TRBJ1-1, reads SQTIHQWPATLVQPVGSPLSLECTVEGTSNPNLYWYRQAAGRGLQLLFYSVGIGQISSEVPQNLSASRPQDRQFILSSKKLLLSDSGFYLCAWSVGDTYTEAFFGQGTRLTVV.